The clone carrying this TCR beta chain has more than one count but fewer than ten. The antigen remains undetermined. The record originates from a study of T-cell reconstitution after alpha-beta-depleted transplantation in children. Points from the study as a whole: Surviving recipient T cells and intrathymic progenitors accounted for some patients' high TCRbeta diversity at day 60. Counts and diversity of T cells one year after transplant came mostly from newly produced T cells. Several hundred expanded graft clones reportedly were the source of alpha-beta T cells about two months after transplant.

TCRbeta library construction was performed incorporating unique molecular identifiers. TCRdb re-derived calls from the PCR reads in MiXCR, one entry per CDR3 protein. Counted here are approximately 800,000 distinct CDR3 sequences, 15% to 20% occurring once; the ten biggest clones make up 5%. The source of this sequence is a male patient between 5 and 17 years old who had a stem cell transplant for acute lymphoblastic leukemia, so the T cells may come from the graft donor. The sequences come from PBMCs, mostly from graft donor cells, collected 360 days after TCRalphabeta/CD19-depleted stem cell transplant.

The CDR3 nucleotides read TGTGCCAGCCTTACACCCCAGGGACAGGGTGCCTATGGCTACACCTTC. Protein product: CASLTPQGQGAYGYTF. This rearrangement joins TRBV28 to TRBJ1-2; 9 nucleotides line up with TRBD1. With V trimmed by 8 bases and J by 4 bases, 14 bases remained unmatched. Germline V CDR1 and CDR2: MDHEN, SYDVKM. CDR3 size: 16 residues.